The 13 T cell receptor beta chains presented below share a single source sample, sequenced in a study of blood T cell repertoires in COVID-19. TCRdb's copy holds only in-frame clones and misses some; the assay was immunoSEQ multiplex PCR. Of about 190,000 clones listed, 65% to 80% were seen once; the top ten hold about 14%. What was sequenced was peripheral blood. All receptors come from a man aged 45-65 years who had recovered from COVID-19.

J is TRBJ2-3 and V is TRBV5-1; 10 bases match TRBD2. Trimming took 0 bases from V and 5 from J; bases not matched to a gene: 6. Germline V gives CDR1 SGHRS, CDR2 YFSETQ. This CDR3 spans 16 amino acids. The CDR3 region has the DNA TGCGCCAGCAGCTTGGGCCTAGCGGGAGCGGTAGATACGCAGTATTTT. Translated: CASSLGLAGAVDTQYF.

The chain uses TRBV7-9 and TRBJ2-7; D uncertain. V lost 4 bases to trimming and J lost 0 bases, with 16 bases between them. CDR3 length: 16 amino acids. Germline V gene data show CDR1 as SEHNR and CDR2 as FQNEAQ (reference sequence). DNA for the CDR3: TGTGCCAGCAGCTCACCCGACTGGAGCAGCTCCTACGAGCAGTACTTC. As protein: CASSSPDWSSSYEQYF.

This chain links TRBV14 with TRBJ2-1, with 10 bases that match TRBD2. CDR1 is SGHDN and CDR2 is FVKESK in the germline V gene. With V trimmed by 6 bases and J by 2 bases, 10 bases remained unmatched. This CDR3 region has 17 residues. This CDR3 reads CASSPWLAGGTYNEQFF. CDR3 sequence (DNA): TGTGCCAGCAGTCCCTGGTTAGCGGGAGGCACCTACAATGAGCAGTTCTTC.

This clone appeared a few times. The chain recombines TRBV6-5 with TRBJ2-7, with TRBD1 identical over 11 bases. The ends lost 2 bases at V and 6 bases at J; junction bases unmatched: 3. There are 14 residues in the CDR3. Germline-derived CDR1 and CDR2 are MNHEY and SVGAGI. As DNA, the CDR3 is TGTGCCAGCAGTTACAGGACAGGGGGCGCCGAGCAGTACTTC. Translation gives CASSYRTGGAEQYF.

This rearrangement joins TRBV11-2 to TRBJ1-5; D remains unclear. V was trimmed by 5 bases and J by 3 bases, leaving 8 bases between them. The germline V gene encodes CDR1 SGHAT and CDR2 FQNNGV. This CDR3 spans 13 amino acids. CDR3 sequence: CASSPNYNQPQHF. The CDR3 DNA sequence: TGTGCCAGCAGCCCCAACTACAATCAGCCCCAGCATTTT.

This chain uses TRBV7-3 with TRBJ1-1, with D possibly matching TRBD1 (6 bases). V gave up 2 bases and J gave up 7 bases, with 17 bases separating them. The CDR3 loop spans 15 amino acids. CDR1 and CDR2 (germline): SGHTA, FQGTGA. CDR3 protein: CASSLSGGPGIEAFF. CDR3 bases: TGTGCCAGCAGCTTATCGGGGGGGCCAGGTATTGAAGCTTTCTTT.

This clone was observed a handful of times. The V gene is TRBV6-5, the J gene TRBJ2-7, with TRBD1 identical over 7 bases. Germline assignment: CDR1 MNHEY and CDR2 SVGAGI. J was trimmed by 2 bases and V by 2 bases; bases with no gene match: 0. CDR3 length equals 13 residues. The CDR3, as DNA: TGTGCCAGCAGTTACGACAGGGCCTACGAGCAGTACTTC. This codes for CASSYDRAYEQYF.

This chain links TRBV2 with TRBJ2-1; TRBD2 matches at 9 bases. This CDR3 region has 13 residues. Looked up from germline, CDR1 is SNHLY and CDR2 is FYNNEI. With V trimmed by 8 bases and J by 7 bases, 6 bases remained unmatched. This CDR3 is CASVAGGGNEQFF. CDR3 bases: TGTGCCAGCGTCGCGGGAGGGGGGAATGAGCAGTTCTTC.

The chain has TRBV7-9 and TRBJ2-7; a weak D match, TRBD2 (6 bases). The germline V gene encodes CDR1 SEHNR and CDR2 FQNEAQ (reference sequence). Trimming took 6 bases from V and 5 from J, leaving 17 bases between them. The CDR3 loop spans 14 amino acids. Written as DNA, the CDR3 is TGTGCCAGCAGTTTGGGACTGCGGTGGGACGAGCAGTACTTC. Its protein product is CASSLGLRWDEQYF. The full variable domain, rest sourced from reference TRBV7-9 and TRBJ2-7, is DTGVSQNPRHKITKRGQNVTFRCDPISEHNRLYWYRQTLGQGPEFLTYFQNEAQLEKSRLLSDRFSAERPKGSFSTLEIQRTEQGDSAMYLCASSLGLRWDEQYFGPGTRLTVT.

J is TRBJ2-3 and V is TRBV12-5; TRBD2 matches 7 bases. CDR1 and CDR2 (germline): LGHNT, FRNRAP. The V and J ends lost 2 bases and 4 bases, in that order; junction bases with no gene match: 6. CDR3 size: 15 residues. CDR3 coding DNA: TGTGCTAGTGGTTTGTCTGCGGGAGAGTCAGATACGCAGTATTTT. Amino acid sequence: CASGLSAGESDTQYF.

This rearrangement joins TRBV6-4 to TRBJ2-2, with D perhaps TRBD2 (6 bases). The CDR3 loop spans 14 amino acids. V was trimmed by 0 bases and J by 4 bases, leaving 6 bases between them. Germline loops: CDR1 MRHNA, CDR2 SNTAGT. The CDR3 protein is CASSDSGGTGELFF. Written as DNA, the CDR3 is TGTGCCAGCAGTGACTCGGGGGGCACCGGGGAGCTGTTTTTT.

The J gene is TRBJ1-4, the V gene TRBV10-3, with a tentative D call TRBD1 (5 bases). The CDR3 contains 13 residues. Trimming left V 4 bases short and J 4 bases short, with 7 bases between. Germline V gene lookup returns CDR1 ENHRY and CDR2 SYGVKD. The CDR3 region is CAISAGLNEKLFF. CDR3 bases: TGTGCCATCAGTGCAGGGCTTAATGAAAAACTGTTTTTT.

This sequence joins TRBV6-5 and TRBJ1-4, with D possibly being TRBD1 (5 bases). This CDR3 has 15 amino acids. Germline CDR1 and CDR2: MNHEY and SVGAGI. The V end lost 8 bases, the J end lost 2 bases, and 15 bases lay between the germline ends. DNA of the CDR3: TGTGCCAGCGGCGAGTCCAGGGTTACTAATGAAAAACTGTTTTTT. It codes for CASGESRVTNEKLFF.